This is a list of T cell receptor beta chains from one sample in a study of T cell repertoires in cytomegalovirus infection. A single record per CDR3 protein comes from TCRdb applying MiXCR to the reads. The top ten hold approximately 20% of the sample, which has fewer than 350,000 distinct CDR3 sequences, 25% to 35% seen once. These receptors' antigens are unknown. The sequenced sample was cultured PBMCs, obtained from culture after CMV antigen stimulation. The receptor set was obtained from a human donor in good health (CMV status not recorded). Some clones in this sample may be carry-over from other donors' samples. Each CDR3 is given with its conserved first and last residue. The D gene is left open where the match is weak. Size is omitted from some rows. Given values are once, few, many or a class for expanded clones.

d_call clone_size j_call v_call cdr3_aa cdr3_nt
TRBD1 - TRBJ2-5 TRBV25-1 CASSEPGQGYRETQYF TGTGCCAGCAGTGAACCCGGACAGGGGTATCGAGAGACCCAGTACTTC
- - TRBJ2-3 TRBV5-6 CASSPGAGTQYF TGTGCCAGCAGCCCCGGAGCGGGTACGCAGTATTTT
- - TRBJ2-1 TRBV27 CASSQSSSDNEQFF TGTGCCAGCAGTCAAAGCAGCAGCGACAATGAGCAGTTCTTC
TRBD1 once TRBJ1-6 TRBV5-1 CASSLNGQGNSPLHF TGCGCCAGCAGCTTGAACGGACAGGGGAATTCACCCCTCCACTTT
- - TRBJ2-1 TRBV7-4 CASSLLTKSSYNEQFF TGTGCCAGCAGCTTATTGACGAAGAGCTCCTACAATGAGCAGTTCTTC
TRBD2 few TRBJ2-3 TRBV9 CASSASLAGGTDTQYF TGTGCCAGCAGCGCCTCTCTAGCGGGAGGCACAGATACGCAGTATTTT
- - TRBJ2-1 TRBV7-2 CASSLSQGSYNEQFF TGTGCCAGCAGCTTATCCCAGGGCTCTTACAATGAGCAGTTCTTC
TRBD1 few TRBJ2-7 TRBV18 CASSRTGGSYEQYF TGTGCCAGCTCACGGACAGGAGGATCCTACGAGCAGTACTTC
TRBD2 few TRBJ2-5 TRBV12-3/TRBV12-4 CASSQREGETQYF TGTGCCAGCAGCCAGCGGGAGGGAGAGACCCAGTACTTC
- few TRBJ2-2 TRBV5-1 CASTPGGTTGELFF TGCGCCAGCACCCCCGGCGGGACCACCGGGGAGCTGTTTTTT
TRBD1 few TRBJ1-6 TRBV6-1 CASTWDRVNSPLHF TGTGCCAGCACCTGGGACAGGGTTAATTCACCCCTCCACTTT
- few TRBJ1-1 TRBV7-9 CASIDGNTEAFF TGTGCCAGCATCGACGGGAACACTGAAGCTTTCTTT
TRBD1 - TRBJ1-1 TRBV28 CALQGMNTEAFF TGTGCTTTACAGGGGATGAACACTGAAGCTTTCTTT
- few TRBJ2-2 TRBV3-1 CASSRFGNTGELFF TGTGCCAGCAGCCGGTTTGGGAACACCGGGGAGCTGTTTTTT
- few TRBJ2-5 TRBV7-8 CASRTRTGGGGETQYF TGTGCCAGCAGAACACGGACGGGGGGCGGGGGAGAGACCCAGTACTTC
- many TRBJ1-2 TRBV9 CASSVGQNYGYTF TGTGCCAGCAGCGTAGGACAGAACTATGGCTACACCTTC
TRBD1 - TRBJ2-3 TRBV25-1 CGTGSSTDTQYF TGTGGGACAGGATCTAGCACAGATACGCAGTATTTT
TRBD2 - TRBJ2-1 TRBV7-6 CASSLEGGLAGVKNEQFF TGTGCCAGCAGCTTAGAGGGGGGACTAGCGGGAGTAAAGAATGAGCAGTTCTTC
- few TRBJ1-5 TRBV19 CASSITAYSNQPQHF TGTGCCAGTAGTATTACAGCATATAGCAATCAGCCCCAGCATTTT
- many TRBJ1-5 TRBV7-2 CASSLGAQPQHF TGTGCCAGCAGCTTAGGAGCACAGCCCCAGCATTTT
- few TRBJ1-6 TRBV27 CASSLYPGISPLHF TGTGCCAGCAGTTTATATCCAGGTATCTCACCCCTCCACTTT
TRBD1 few TRBJ1-6 TRBV5-1 CASSLARQGGGTNSPLHF TGCGCCAGCAGCTTGGCCAGACAGGGAGGAGGAACAAATTCACCCCTCCACTTT
- few TRBJ1-1 TRBV5-1 CASSLGTVTEAFF TGCGCCAGCAGCTTGGGGACAGTTACTGAAGCTTTCTTT
TRBD1 few TRBJ1-1 TRBV28 CASSFRGGVAFF TGTGCCAGCAGCTTCCGAGGGGGCGTTGCTTTCTTT
TRBD1 - TRBJ1-4 TRBV20-1 CSAPPEGTVNEKLFF TGCAGTGCGCCCCCCGAAGGGACAGTTAATGAAAAACTGTTTTTT
- once TRBJ1-2 TRBV6-8 CASSLGLVTNYGYTF TGTGCCAGCAGTCTTGGTCTTGTAACTAACTATGGCTACACCTTC
- - TRBJ2-5 TRBV6-1 CASRRVAVQETQYF TGTGCCAGCAGACGAGTAGCGGTCCAAGAGACCCAGTACTTC
- few TRBJ2-1 TRBV19 CASSQYNEQFF TGTGCCAGTAGTCAGTACAATGAGCAGTTCTTC
- - TRBJ2-1 TRBV6-1 CASSEVGGRDEQFF TGTGCCAGCAGTGAAGTAGGGGGGCGTGATGAGCAGTTCTTC
- - TRBJ2-3 TRBV7-8 CASSYDSSTDTQYF TGTGCCAGCAGCTACGACAGTAGCACAGATACGCAGTATTTT
TRBD1 - TRBJ2-5 TRBV10-3 CAISESTGAQGETQYF TGTGCCATCAGTGAGTCGACAGGGGCTCAGGGAGAGACCCAGTACTTC
TRBD2 many TRBJ2-7 TRBV7-6 CASSSAGRVEQYF TGTGCCAGCAGCTCAGCGGGGCGTGTAGAGCAGTACTTC
- - TRBJ2-1 TRBV28 CASTSAAEAYNEQFF TGTGCCAGCACCTCCGCCGCGGAGGCCTACAATGAGCAGTTCTTC
- few TRBJ1-2 TRBV6-1 CASSGWGYGYTF TGTGCCAGCAGTGGGTGGGGCTATGGCTACACCTTC
- - TRBJ1-3 TRBV27 CASSLKGIGTTIYF TGTGCCAGCAGTTTAAAGGGTATAGGCACGACCATATATTTT
- - TRBJ2-5 TRBV7-6 CASSSPTATQYF TGTGCCAGCAGCTCCCCAACTGCGACCCAGTACTTC
- - TRBJ2-3 TRBV28 CASSPGAFGTDTQYF TGTGCCAGCAGTCCGGGGGCCTTTGGTACAGATACGCAGTATTTT
- - TRBJ2-7 TRBV7-6 CASSLALGPVSYEQYF TGTGCCAGCAGCTTAGCGCTAGGACCGGTCTCCTACGAGCAGTACTTC
- - TRBJ1-6 TRBV19 CASSSGDYSPLHF TGTGCCAGTAGTTCAGGGGATTATTCACCCCTCCACTTT
- - TRBJ2-5 TRBV11-2 CASSLGSKETQYF TGTGCCAGCAGCTTAGGATCGAAAGAGACCCAGTACTTC
TRBD1 few TRBJ1-5 TRBV20-1 CSAGDRANQPQHF TGCAGTGCGGGGGACAGGGCGAATCAGCCCCAGCATTTT
- many TRBJ1-5 TRBV7-2 CASSQGLNSNQPQHF TGTGCCAGCAGCCAGGGGTTAAATAGCAATCAGCCCCAGCATTTT
TRBD1 few TRBJ1-1 TRBV5-4 CASSRPGTGTVNTEAFF TGTGCCAGCAGCCGTCCCGGGACAGGGACCGTGAACACTGAAGCTTTCTTT
- large TRBJ1-5 TRBV7-8 CASSSRPGNQPQHF TGTGCCAGCAGCTCCCGTCCAGGAAATCAGCCCCAGCATTTT
TRBD1 - TRBJ1-1 TRBV5-4 CASSSSGQGATEAFF TGTGCCAGCAGCTCGTCGGGACAGGGGGCCACTGAAGCTTTCTTT
- - TRBJ2-7 TRBV11-1 CASSRTGTETYEQYF TGTGCCAGCAGCCGTACCGGGACCGAAACCTACGAGCAGTACTTC
TRBD2 few TRBJ2-2 TRBV7-3 CASSSRAGGHTGELFF TGTGCCAGCAGCTCGAGGGCGGGAGGGCACACCGGGGAGCTGTTTTTT
- - TRBJ1-6 TRBV5-4 CASSRLAGSDSPLHF TGTGCCAGCAGCCGACTAGCAGGTTCGGATTCACCCCTCCACTTT
- - TRBJ1-2 TRBV2 CASTEVGIRRGIRGYTF TGTGCCAGCACCGAAGTGGGTATTCGGAGGGGAATCCGCGGCTACACCTTC
TRBD1 - TRBJ1-1 TRBV10-2 CATGTGENTEAFF TGCGCCACCGGGACAGGCGAGAACACTGAAGCTTTCTTT